This TCR beta chain was captured by sequencing in a study of blood T cell repertoires in COVID-19. Study-wide context: Specimens from acute and convalescent COVID-19 originated in the United States, Italy and Spain.

The protocol was immunoSEQ multiplex PCR, while the TCRdb copy is restricted to in-frame clones and leaves out a portion. The sample has about 340,000 clones, around 83% seen once; the top ten hold approximately 3.1%. CDR1 is SGDLS, CDR2 YYNGEE, per germline. The CDR3 loop spans 14 amino acids. V shed 3 bases and J 10 bases; nucleotides not matched to a gene: 4. The sequence came from a man aged 25 to 40 with active or convalescent COVID-19. The rearrangement links TRBV9 to TRBJ2-1, with 13 bases matching TRBD2. The sequencing sample was made of peripheral blood. The CDR3, as DNA: TGTGCCAGCAGCGCTCGGACTAGCGGGGGCGAGCAGTTCTTC. Protein: CASSARTSGGEQFF.